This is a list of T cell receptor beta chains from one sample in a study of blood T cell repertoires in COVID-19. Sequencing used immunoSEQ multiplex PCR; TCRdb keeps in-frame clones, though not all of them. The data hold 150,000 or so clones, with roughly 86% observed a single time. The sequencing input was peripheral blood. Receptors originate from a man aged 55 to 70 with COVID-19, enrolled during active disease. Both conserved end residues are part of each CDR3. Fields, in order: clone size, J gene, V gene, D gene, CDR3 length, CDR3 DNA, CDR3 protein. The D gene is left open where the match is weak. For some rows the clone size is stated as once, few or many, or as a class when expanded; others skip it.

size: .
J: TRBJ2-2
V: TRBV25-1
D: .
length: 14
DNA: TGTGCCAGCAGTGAATTCCGAGAGGCCGGGGAGCTGTTTTTT
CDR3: CASSEFREAGELFF

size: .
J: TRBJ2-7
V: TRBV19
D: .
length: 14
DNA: TGTGCCAGTAGTCCCCGGGGGACGGACTACGAGCAGTACTTC
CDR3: CASSPRGTDYEQYF

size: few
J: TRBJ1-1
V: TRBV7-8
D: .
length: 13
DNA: TGTGCCAGCAGCCCCACAGTGAACACTGAAGCTTTCTTT
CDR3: CASSPTVNTEAFF

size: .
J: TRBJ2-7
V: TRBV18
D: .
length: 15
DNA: TGTGCCAGCTCACCACTGAGGGACATACCTTACGAGCAGTACTTC
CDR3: CASSPLRDIPYEQYF

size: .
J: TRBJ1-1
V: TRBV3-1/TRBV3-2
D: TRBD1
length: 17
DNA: TGTGCCAGCAGCCAAGCCGCTTGGGTACAGGGGTACACTGAAGCTTTCTTT
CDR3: CASSQAAWVQGYTEAFF

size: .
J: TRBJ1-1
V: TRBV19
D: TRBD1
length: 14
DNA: TGTGCCAGTAGAAGGGGGGACAGGAGAACTGAAGCTTTCTTT
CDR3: CASRRGDRRTEAFF

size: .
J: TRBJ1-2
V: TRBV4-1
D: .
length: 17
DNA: TGCGCCAGCAGCCAAGAAGTGGAGGGCAGAGCTAACTATGGCTACACCTTC
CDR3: CASSQEVEGRANYGYTF

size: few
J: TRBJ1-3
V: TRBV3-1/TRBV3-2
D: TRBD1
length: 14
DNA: TGTGCCAGCAGCCGCCTTACAGGGGGCGGCACCATATATTTT
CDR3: CASSRLTGGGTIYF

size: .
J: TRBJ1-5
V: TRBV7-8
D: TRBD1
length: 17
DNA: TGTGCCAGCAGCCTCGAACCGGGACAGAGAGGCAATCAGCCCCAGCATTTT
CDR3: CASSLEPGQRGNQPQHF

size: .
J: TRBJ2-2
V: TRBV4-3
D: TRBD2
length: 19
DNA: TGCGCCAGCAGCCAAGCCCCTCCCGGACTAGCGGGATTCACCGGGGAGCTGTTTTTT
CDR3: CASSQAPPGLAGFTGELFF

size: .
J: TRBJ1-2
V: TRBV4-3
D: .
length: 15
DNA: TGCGCCAGCAGCCAAGATGCCTCAGGGCCCTATGGCTACACCTTC
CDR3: CASSQDASGPYGYTF

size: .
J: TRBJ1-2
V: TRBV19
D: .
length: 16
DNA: TGTGCCAGTAGTTTAGCCGGGACATCGGGTGGCTATGGCTACACCTTC
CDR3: CASSLAGTSGGYGYTF

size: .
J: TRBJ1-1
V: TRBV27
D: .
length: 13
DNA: TGTGCCAGCAGCCTGACAGGTGATCTTGAAGCTTTCTTT
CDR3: CASSLTGDLEAFF

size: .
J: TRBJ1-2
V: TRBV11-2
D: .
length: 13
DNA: TGTGCCAGCAGCGACAACCCAACAAAGCAAGACACCTTC
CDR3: CASSDNPTKQDTF

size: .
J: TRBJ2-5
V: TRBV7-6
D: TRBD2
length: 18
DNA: TGTGCCAGCAGCCTTGTGACTAGCGGGGGGGCAAACCAAGAGACCCAGTACTTC
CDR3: CASSLVTSGGANQETQYF

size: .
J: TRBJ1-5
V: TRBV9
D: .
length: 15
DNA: TGTGCCAGCAGCGTAGGGGTAGCGCTAAATCAGCCCCAGCATTTT
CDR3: CASSVGVALNQPQHF

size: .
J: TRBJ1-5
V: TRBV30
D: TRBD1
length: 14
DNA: TGTGCCTTCACCGACAGGGGTAGCAATCAGCCCCAGCATTTT
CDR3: CAFTDRGSNQPQHF

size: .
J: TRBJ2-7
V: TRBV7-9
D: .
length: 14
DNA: TGTGCCAGCAGCCTCGGGGAGCCCGTATACGAGCAGTACTTC
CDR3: CASSLGEPVYEQYF

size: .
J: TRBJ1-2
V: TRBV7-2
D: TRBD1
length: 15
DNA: TGTGCCAGCAGCGCGTACAGGGGGCCTAACTATGGCTACACCTTC
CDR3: CASSAYRGPNYGYTF

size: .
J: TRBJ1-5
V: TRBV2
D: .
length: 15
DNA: TGTGCCAGCAGGGGAATCTCGGGGAGCAATCAGCCCCAGCATTTT
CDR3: CASRGISGSNQPQHF

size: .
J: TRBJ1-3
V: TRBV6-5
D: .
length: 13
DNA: TGTGCCAGCCTCGCGGCATCTGGAAACACCATATATTTT
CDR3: CASLAASGNTIYF

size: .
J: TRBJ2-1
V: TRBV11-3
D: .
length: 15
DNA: TGTGCCAGCAGCTGGGCGGGGAGCTCCTACAATGAGCAGTTCTTC
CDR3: CASSWAGSSYNEQFF

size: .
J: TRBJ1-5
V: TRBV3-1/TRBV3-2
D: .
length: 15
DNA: TGTGCCAGCAGCCAGGGGACACATAGCAATCAGCCCCAGCATTTT
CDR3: CASSQGTHSNQPQHF

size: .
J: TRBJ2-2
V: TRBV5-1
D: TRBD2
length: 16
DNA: TGCGCCAGCATCCCCTTCGGGAGGGAGAACACCGGGGAGCTGTTTTTT
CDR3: CASIPFGRENTGELFF

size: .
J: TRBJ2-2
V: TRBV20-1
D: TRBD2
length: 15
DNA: TGCAGTGCTAGTAGGGCTAGCGGGAGTACCGGGGAGCTGTTTTTT
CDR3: CSASRASGSTGELFF